The source of this T cell receptor (beta chain) is a study of monozygotic twins with cystic fibrosis. V was cut by 1 base and J by 0 bases, with 11 bases left in between. Germline V lookup: CDR1 SGHRS, CDR2 YFSETQ. The CDR3 covers 16 residues. Comments on this clone: The antigen is undetermined.

The assay was immunoSEQ multiplex PCR, and TCRdb's table has in-frame clones only and misses some. The table has tens of thousands of clones, just over 90% seen once. Regarding the study as a whole: In 13 of 16 pairs, V gene usage was closest to the co-twin's.

The sequencing sample was made of blood. The chain employs TRBV5-1 and TRBJ1-3, with D perhaps TRBD1 (6 bases). This sequence originates from a boy between 2 and 10 years old with cystic fibrosis. For the CDR3, the DNA is TGCGCCAGCAGCTTGACCGACAGGACCTCTGGAAACACCATATATTTT. Translation: CASSLTDRTSGNTIYF.